A selection of T cell receptor beta chains follows, all from one sample in a study of vaccination and CD4 T cells after COVID-19. These TCRs' antigens remain unknown. TCRdb re-called the PCR reads with MiXCR, one entry per CDR3 protein. The top ten hold approximately 9% of the sample, which has approximately 20,000 distinct CDR3 sequences, 40% to 50% seen once. Sequencing was carried out using CD4+ T cells from blood, cultured in vitro. The source is a human donor who had recovered from COVID-19. Both conserved end residues are part of each CDR3. D genes are given only for firm matches. Clone size is given for some rows only: seen once, a few or many times, or a class if the clone is expanded.

D gene | J gene | clone size | V gene | CDR3 DNA | CDR3 protein
NA | TRBJ2-7 | NA | TRBV2 | TGTGCCAGCAGTCCCATTGCGGAGAACGAGCAGTACTTC | CASSPIAENEQYF
NA | TRBJ2-1 | NA | TRBV5-1 | TGCGCCAGCTCCGGAGAATATGAGCAGTTCTTC | CASSGEYEQFF
NA | TRBJ2-3 | NA | TRBV7-8 | TGTGCCACCATCCCCGGGACCAGAGGGCTCAGGGATACGCAGTATTTT | CATIPGTRGLRDTQYF
NA | TRBJ2-3 | NA | TRBV20-1 | TGCAGTGCTAGATCCCCTTTGGAGGAGCCCACAGATACGCAGTATTTT | CSARSPLEEPTDTQYF
NA | TRBJ1-2 | few | TRBV5-6 | TGTGCCAGCAGCCAGGACTATGGCTACACCTTC | CASSQDYGYTF
NA | TRBJ1-1 | NA | TRBV6-2/TRBV6-3 | TGTGCCAGCAGTGCAGTAGGGGATCAAGACACTGAAGCTTTCTTT | CASSAVGDQDTEAFF
NA | TRBJ1-1 | NA | TRBV11-2 | TGTGCCAGCAGCTCCTTCCAGGGCAGGGGCACTGAAGCTTTCTTT | CASSSFQGRGTEAFF
NA | TRBJ1-2 | NA | TRBV9 | TGTGCCAGCAGCCCGCCACCTCCGGGACACTTGTTGGGCTACACCTTC | CASSPPPPGHLLGYTF
TRBD1 | TRBJ1-1 | NA | TRBV5-3 | TGTGCCAGCAGCTTGGATAGGACAGGGAGGGGGCTGAACACTGAAGCTTTCTTT | CASSLDRTGRGLNTEAFF
NA | TRBJ2-5 | NA | TRBV2 | TGTGCCAGCAGTTATACAAGGGCTAGATTAGAGACCCAGTACTTC | CASSYTRARLETQYF
NA | TRBJ2-3 | NA | TRBV24-1 | TGTGCCACCAGTGATTCTGCGGATACGCAGTATTTT | CATSDSADTQYF